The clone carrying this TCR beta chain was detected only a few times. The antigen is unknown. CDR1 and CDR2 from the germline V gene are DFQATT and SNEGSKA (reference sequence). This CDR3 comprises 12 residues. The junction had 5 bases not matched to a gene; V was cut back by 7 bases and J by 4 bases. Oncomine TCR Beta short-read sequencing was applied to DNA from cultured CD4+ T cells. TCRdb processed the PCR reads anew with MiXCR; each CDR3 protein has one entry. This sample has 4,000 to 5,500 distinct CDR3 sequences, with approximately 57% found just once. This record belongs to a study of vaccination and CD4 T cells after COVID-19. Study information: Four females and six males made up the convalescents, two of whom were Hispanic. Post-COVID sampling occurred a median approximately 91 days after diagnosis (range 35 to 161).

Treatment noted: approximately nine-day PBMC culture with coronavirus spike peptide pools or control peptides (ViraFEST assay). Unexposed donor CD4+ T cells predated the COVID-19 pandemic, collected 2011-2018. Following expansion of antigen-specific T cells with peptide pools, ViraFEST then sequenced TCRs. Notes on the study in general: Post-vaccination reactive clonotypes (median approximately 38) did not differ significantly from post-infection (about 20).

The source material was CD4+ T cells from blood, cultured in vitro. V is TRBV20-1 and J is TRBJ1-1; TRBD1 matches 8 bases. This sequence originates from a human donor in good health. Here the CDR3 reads CSVPTGGTEAFF. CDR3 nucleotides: TGCAGTGTTCCTACAGGGGGCACTGAAGCTTTCTTT.